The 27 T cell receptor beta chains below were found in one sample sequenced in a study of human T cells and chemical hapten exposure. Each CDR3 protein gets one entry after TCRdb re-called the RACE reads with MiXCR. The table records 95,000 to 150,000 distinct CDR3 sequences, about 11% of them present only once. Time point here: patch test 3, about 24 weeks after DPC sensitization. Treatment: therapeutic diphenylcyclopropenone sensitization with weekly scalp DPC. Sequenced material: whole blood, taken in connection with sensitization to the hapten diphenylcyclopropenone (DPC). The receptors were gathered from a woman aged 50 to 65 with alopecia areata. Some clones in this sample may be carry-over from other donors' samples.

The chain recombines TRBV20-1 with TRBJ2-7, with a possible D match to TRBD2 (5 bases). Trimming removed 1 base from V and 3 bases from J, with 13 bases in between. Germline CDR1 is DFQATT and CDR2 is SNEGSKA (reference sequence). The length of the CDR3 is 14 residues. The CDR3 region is CSARAFSEIYEQYF. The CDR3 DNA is TGCAGTGCTAGAGCGTTTAGCGAGATCTACGAGCAGTACTTC.

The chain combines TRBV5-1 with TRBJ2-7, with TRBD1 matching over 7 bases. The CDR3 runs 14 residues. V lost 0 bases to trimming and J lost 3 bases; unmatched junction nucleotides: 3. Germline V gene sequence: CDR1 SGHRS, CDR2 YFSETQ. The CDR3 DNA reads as TGCGCCAGCAGCTTGGACAGGGGTTACTACGAGCAGTACTTC. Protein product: CASSLDRGYYEQYF.

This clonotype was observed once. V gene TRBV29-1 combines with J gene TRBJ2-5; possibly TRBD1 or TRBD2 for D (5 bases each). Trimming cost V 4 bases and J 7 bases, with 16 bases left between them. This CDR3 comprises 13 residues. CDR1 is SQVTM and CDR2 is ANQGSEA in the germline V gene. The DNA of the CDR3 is TGCAGCGTTGGGTCTAGAGGGGAACCGACCCAGTACTTC. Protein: CSVGSRGEPTQYF.

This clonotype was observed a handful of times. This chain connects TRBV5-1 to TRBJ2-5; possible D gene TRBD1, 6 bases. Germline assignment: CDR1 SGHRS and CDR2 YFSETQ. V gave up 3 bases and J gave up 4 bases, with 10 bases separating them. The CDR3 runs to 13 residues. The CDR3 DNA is TGCGCCAGCAGCTGGACAGACGGAGAGACCCAGTACTTC. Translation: CASSWTDGETQYF.

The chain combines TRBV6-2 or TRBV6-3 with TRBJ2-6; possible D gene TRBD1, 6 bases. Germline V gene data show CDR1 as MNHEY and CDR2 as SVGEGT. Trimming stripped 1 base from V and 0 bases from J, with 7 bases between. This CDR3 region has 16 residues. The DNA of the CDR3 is TGTGCCAGCAGTTACTGGGGGCTCTCTGGGGCCAACGTCCTGACTTTC. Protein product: CASSYWGLSGANVLTF.

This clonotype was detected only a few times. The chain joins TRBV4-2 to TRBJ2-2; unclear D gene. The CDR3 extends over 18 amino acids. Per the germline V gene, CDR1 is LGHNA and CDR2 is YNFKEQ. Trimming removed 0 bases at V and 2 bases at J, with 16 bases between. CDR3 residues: CASSQEPRLTTNTGELFF. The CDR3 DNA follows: TGTGCCAGCAGCCAAGAACCGAGGCTGACCACAAACACCGGGGAGCTGTTTTTT.

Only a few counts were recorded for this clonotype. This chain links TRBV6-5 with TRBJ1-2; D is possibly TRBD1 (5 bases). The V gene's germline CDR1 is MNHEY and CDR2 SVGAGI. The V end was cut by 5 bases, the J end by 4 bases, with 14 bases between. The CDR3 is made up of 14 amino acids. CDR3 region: CASSPLGGLYGYTF. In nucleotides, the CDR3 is TGTGCCAGCAGTCCGCTGGGGGGTCTCTATGGCTACACCTTC.

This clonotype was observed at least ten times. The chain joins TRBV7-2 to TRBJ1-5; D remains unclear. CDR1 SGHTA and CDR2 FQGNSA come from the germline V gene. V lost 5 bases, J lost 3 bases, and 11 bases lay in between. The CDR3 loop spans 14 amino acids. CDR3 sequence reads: CASSPGRINQPQHF. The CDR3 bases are TGTGCCAGCAGCCCCGGACGGATCAATCAGCCCCAGCATTTT.

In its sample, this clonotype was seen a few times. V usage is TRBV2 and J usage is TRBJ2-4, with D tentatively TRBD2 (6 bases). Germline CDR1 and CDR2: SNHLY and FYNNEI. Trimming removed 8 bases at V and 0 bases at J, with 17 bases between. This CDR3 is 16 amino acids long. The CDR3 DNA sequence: TGTGCCAGCGGCCTAGACCGGGGACTAGCCAAAAACATTCAGTACTTC. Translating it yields CASGLDRGLAKNIQYF.

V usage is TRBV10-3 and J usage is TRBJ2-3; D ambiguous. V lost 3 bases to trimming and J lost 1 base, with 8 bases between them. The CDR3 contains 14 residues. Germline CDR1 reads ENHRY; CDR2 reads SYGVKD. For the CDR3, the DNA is TGTGCCATCAGTGAATCGGACGGCACAGATACGCAGTATTTT. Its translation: CAISESDGTDTQYF.

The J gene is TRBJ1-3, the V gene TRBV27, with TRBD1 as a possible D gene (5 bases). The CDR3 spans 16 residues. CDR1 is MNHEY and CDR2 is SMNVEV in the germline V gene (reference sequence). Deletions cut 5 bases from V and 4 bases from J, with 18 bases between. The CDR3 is CASSQGPFISGNTIYF. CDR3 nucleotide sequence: TGTGCCAGCAGTCAGGGACCTTTTATCTCCGGAAACACCATATATTTT.

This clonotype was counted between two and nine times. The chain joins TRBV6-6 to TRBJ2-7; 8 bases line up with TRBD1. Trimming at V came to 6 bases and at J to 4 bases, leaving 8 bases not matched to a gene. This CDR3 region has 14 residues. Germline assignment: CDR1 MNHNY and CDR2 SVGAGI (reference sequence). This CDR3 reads CASSNRQGPYEQYF. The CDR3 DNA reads TGTGCCAGCAGCAACCGACAGGGGCCGTACGAGCAGTACTTC.

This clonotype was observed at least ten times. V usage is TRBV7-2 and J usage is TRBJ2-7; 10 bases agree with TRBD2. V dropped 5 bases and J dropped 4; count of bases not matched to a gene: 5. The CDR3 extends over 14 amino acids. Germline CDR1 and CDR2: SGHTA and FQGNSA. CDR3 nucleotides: TGTGCCAGCAGCCGCGGGACTAGCGAATACGAGCAGTACTTC. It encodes CASSRGTSEYEQYF.

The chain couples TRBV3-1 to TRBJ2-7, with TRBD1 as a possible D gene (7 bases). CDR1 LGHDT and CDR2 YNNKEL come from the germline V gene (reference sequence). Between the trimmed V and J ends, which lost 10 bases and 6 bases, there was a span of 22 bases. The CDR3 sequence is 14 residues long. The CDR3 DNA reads TGTGCCACCTCGGTGCGCGGGACAGTACCCGAGCAGTACTTC. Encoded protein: CATSVRGTVPEQYF.

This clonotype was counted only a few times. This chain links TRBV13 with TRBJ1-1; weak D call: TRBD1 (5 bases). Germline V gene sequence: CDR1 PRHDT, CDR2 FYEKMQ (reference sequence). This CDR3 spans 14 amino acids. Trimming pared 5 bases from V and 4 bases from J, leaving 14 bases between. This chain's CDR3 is CASSASRQGTEAFF. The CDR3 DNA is TGTGCCAGCAGCGCTTCCCGCCAGGGCACTGAAGCTTTCTTT.

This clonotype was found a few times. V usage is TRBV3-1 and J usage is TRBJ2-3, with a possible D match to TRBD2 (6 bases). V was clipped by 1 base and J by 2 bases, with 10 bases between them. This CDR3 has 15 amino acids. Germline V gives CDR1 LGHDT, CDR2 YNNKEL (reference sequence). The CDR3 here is CASSQGTGDTDTQYF. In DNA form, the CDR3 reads TGTGCCAGCAGCCAAGGAACGGGGGACACAGATACGCAGTATTTT.

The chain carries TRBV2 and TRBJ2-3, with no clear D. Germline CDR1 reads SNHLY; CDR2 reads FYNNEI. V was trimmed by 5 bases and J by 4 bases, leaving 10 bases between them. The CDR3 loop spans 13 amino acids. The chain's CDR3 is CASSSLKADTQYF. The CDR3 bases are TGTGCCAGCAGTAGCCTCAAGGCAGATACGCAGTATTTT.

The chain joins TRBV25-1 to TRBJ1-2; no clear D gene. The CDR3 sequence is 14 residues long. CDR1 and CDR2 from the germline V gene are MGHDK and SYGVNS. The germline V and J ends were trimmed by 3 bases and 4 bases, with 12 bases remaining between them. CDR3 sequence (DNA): TGTGCCAGCAGTGACTCGGACGGATTCTATGGCTACACCTTC. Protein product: CASSDSDGFYGYTF.

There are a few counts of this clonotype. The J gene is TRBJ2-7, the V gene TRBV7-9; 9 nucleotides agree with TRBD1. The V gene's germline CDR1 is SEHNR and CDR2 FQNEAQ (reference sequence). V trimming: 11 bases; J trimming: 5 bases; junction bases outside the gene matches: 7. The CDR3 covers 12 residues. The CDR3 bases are TGTGCCGGAAGGACAGGGGAGGACGAGCAGTACTTC. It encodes CAGRTGEDEQYF.

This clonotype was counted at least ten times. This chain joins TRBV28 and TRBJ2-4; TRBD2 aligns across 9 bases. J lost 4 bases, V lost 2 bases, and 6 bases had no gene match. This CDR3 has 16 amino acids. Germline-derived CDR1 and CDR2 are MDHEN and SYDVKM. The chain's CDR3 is CASSLMASGVKNIQYF. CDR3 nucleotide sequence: TGTGCCAGCAGTTTAATGGCTAGCGGGGTTAAAAACATTCAGTACTTC.

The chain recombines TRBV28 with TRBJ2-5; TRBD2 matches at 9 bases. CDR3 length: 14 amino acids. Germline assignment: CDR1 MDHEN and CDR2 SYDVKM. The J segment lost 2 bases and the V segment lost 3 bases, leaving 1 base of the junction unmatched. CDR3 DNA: TGTGCCAGCAGTTTTCTAGCGGGACAAGAGACCCAGTACTTC. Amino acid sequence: CASSFLAGQETQYF.

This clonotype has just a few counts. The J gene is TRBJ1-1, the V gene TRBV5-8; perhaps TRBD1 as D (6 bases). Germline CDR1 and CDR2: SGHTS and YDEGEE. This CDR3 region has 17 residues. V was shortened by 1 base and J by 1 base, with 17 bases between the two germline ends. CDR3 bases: TGTGCCAGCAGCTTGTTGGCAGGGGCCGGAACGAACACTGAAGCTTTCTTT. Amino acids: CASSLLAGAGTNTEAFF.

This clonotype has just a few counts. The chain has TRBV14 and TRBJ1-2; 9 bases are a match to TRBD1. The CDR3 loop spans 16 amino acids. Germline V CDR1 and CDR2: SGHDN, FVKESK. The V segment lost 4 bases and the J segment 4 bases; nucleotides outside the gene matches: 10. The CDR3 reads CASSPLQDRGFYGYTF. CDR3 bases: TGTGCCAGCAGCCCCCTTCAGGACAGGGGTTTCTATGGCTACACCTTC.

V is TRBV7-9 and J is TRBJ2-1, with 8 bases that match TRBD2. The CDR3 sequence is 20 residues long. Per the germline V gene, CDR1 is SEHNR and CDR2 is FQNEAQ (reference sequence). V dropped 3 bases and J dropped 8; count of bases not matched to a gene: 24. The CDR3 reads CASSFLPAGAMTLKPDEQFF. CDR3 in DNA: TGTGCCAGCAGCTTCCTGCCAGCGGGAGCGATGACCCTAAAACCCGATGAGCAGTTCTTC.

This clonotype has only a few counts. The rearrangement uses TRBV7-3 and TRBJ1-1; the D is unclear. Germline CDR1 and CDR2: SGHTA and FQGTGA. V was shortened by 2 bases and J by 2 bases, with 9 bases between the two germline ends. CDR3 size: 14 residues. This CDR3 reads CASSLGVHNTEAFF. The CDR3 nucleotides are TGTGCCAGCAGCTTAGGGGTACACAACACTGAAGCTTTCTTT.

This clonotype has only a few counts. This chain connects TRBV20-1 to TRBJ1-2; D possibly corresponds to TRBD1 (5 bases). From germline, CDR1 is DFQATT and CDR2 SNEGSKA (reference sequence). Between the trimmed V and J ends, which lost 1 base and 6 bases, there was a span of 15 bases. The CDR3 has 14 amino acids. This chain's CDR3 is CSARVSRAGDGYTF. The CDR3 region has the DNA TGCAGTGCTAGAGTCTCCAGGGCAGGAGATGGCTACACCTTC.

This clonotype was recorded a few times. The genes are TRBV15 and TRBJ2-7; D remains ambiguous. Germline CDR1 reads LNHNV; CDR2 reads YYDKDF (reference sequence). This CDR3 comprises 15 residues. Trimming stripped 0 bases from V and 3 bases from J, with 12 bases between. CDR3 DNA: TGTGCCACCAGCAGAGATGATGAGACACACTACGAGCAGTACTTC. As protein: CATSRDDETHYEQYF.